This T cell receptor beta chain came from a study of patients and donors after allogeneic stem cell transplantation. Losses at the gene ends were 2 bases for V and 2 bases for J; bases not matched to a gene: 6. The CDR3 length is 17 residues. CDR1 and CDR2 (germline): DFQATT, SNEGSKA (reference sequence). Each CDR3 protein is one row after TCRdb ran MiXCR on the RT-PCR reads. Of around 200,000 distinct CDR3 sequences in the sample, around two fifths were seen once. The origin of this receptor is a human donor who was either an allogeneic HSCT recipient or a stem cell or donor lymphocyte infusion donor (not recorded which). It is not recorded whose cells these are; they may come from a transplant donor. V and J are TRBV20-1 and TRBJ2-6, with TRBD1 identical over 10 bases. What was sequenced was blood, either unsorted or a sorted T cell fraction (not recorded which). Written as DNA, the CDR3 is TGCAGTGCTAGAACGACAGGGGGCGTCCCTGGGGCCAACGTCCTGACTTTC. Translated, it gives CSARTTGGVPGANVLTF.